This T cell receptor beta chain was recorded in a study of T cells in Graves' hyperthyroidism and ophthalmopathy. Study-level findings and limits: Within blood appeared most thyroid clonotypes that had expanded above 0.001. Onset of ophthalmopathy came a median around 7.1 months after the model predicted it.

Exclusion followed for patients with uncontrolled infection, other autoimmune disease, pregnancy or lactation. Diagnoses rested on clinical symptoms, serum thyroxine and TRAb, thyroid ultrasound and orbital computed tomography. The CDR3 covers 13 residues. Germline V gene sequence: CDR1 MGHDK, CDR2 SYGVNS. The junction had 5 bases not matched to a gene; V was cut back by 7 bases and J by 6 bases. Comments on this clonotype: Its target is not known.

Researchers took RNA transcripts and amplified the TCR beta CDR3 regions from them. The primer set for the first-round RT-PCR of the TCR CDR3 was HTBI. Using its own MiXCR run on the multiplex PCR reads, TCRdb lists one record per CDR3 protein. The sample carries nearly 750,000 distinct CDR3 sequences, around 40% recorded once. This TCR was recovered from a woman in her forties with Graves' hyperthyroidism. The sample consisted of blood. This chain joins TRBV25-1 and TRBJ2-2, with 7 nucleotides matching TRBD2. DNA of the CDR3: TGTGCCAGCACCCGACTAGCTCCCGGGGAGCTGTTTTTT. It translates to CASTRLAPGELFF. Looking up the rest from reference TRBV25-1 and TRBJ2-2 gives the full variable domain: EADIYQTPRYLVIGTGKKITLECSQTMGHDKMYWYQQDPGMELHLIHYSYGVNSTEKGDLSSESTVSRIRTEHFPLTLESARPSHTSQYLCASTRLAPGELFFGEGSRLTVL.